Presented here are 14 T cell receptor beta chains from one specimen sequenced in a study of regulatory T cells in long-lasting Graves disease listed by TCRdb under 2021. The time point label, read with the paper, signifies: persistent/refractory GD, antithyroid drugs over 5 years with positive TRAb. RNA was extracted from PBMCs in TRIzol for both TCR sequencing and RNA sequencing. To prepare the library, multiplex PCR was applied. The sequencer listed for this sample is Illumina HiSeq 4000. iRepertoire HTBI primers and Arm-PCR amplification of CDR3 regions were used to construct TCR beta libraries. TCRdb cleaned the public reads at Q25 with fastp, built clones with MiXCR and kept in-frame beta chains. Rows matching on CDR3 protein sequence are summarized as one entry with the most common DNA and genes. The sample contains around 460,000 distinct CDR3 sequences, under 25% of them found a single time. The ten top clones hold roughly 7.1% of the sample.

Sequenced material: peripheral blood mononuclear cells (PBMCs), taken when the disease was refractory, from a patient treated with antithyroid drugs. The receptors derive from a female donor with Graves disease.

This clonotype appeared a few times. The J gene is TRBJ1-6, the V gene TRBV9; D not certain. The CDR3 covers 15 residues. The V gene's germline CDR1 is SGDLS and CDR2 YYNGEE. The V and J ends lost 0 bases and 7 bases respectively, with 11 bases between them. This chain's CDR3 is CASSVVGGYNSPLHF. The CDR3 DNA is TGTGCCAGCAGCGTAGTGGGAGGGTACAATTCACCCCTCCACTTT.

This clonotype was detected a few times. V and J are TRBV7-8 and TRBJ1-5, with D possibly being TRBD1 (5 bases). The CDR3 spans 14 residues. Trimming removed 0 bases at V and 5 bases at J, with 8 bases between. In germline, CDR1 is SGHVS, CDR2 FQNEAQ. CDR3 coding DNA: TGTGCCAGCAGCTTAGCCAGGGATGATCAGCCCCAGCATTTT. Translating gives CASSLARDDQPQHF.

This clonotype was seen many times. The rearrangement uses TRBV19 and TRBJ2-5, with TRBD2 as a possible D gene (5 bases). V gave up 2 bases and J gave up 5 bases, with 9 bases separating them. Germline lookup yields CDR1 LNHDA and CDR2 SQIVND (reference sequence). CDR3 size: 13 residues. The CDR3 DNA follows: TGTGCCAGTAGTATATGGGGAGTGGAGACCCAGTACTTC. Translated: CASSIWGVETQYF.

This clonotype was recorded at least ten times. The chain joins TRBV7-3 to TRBJ1-5; 8 nucleotides agree with TRBD1. Germline V gene sequence: CDR1 SGHTA, CDR2 FQGTGA. J was trimmed by 2 bases and V by 0 bases; bases with no gene match: 0. CDR3 size: 15 residues. CDR3 coding DNA: TGTGCCAGCAGCTTAACGGGACAGGGCAATCAGCCCCAGCATTTT. This encodes CASSLTGQGNQPQHF.

This clonotype was observed a handful of times. The gene calls are TRBV7-2 and TRBJ2-2; D perhaps matches TRBD2 (6 bases). CDR1 is SGHTA, CDR2 FQGNSA, per germline. CDR3 length: 12 residues. V shed 5 bases and J shed 6 bases, with 7 bases lying between them. The CDR3 region is CASSGGAGELFF. Here the CDR3 DNA reads TGTGCCAGCAGCGGCGGGGCCGGGGAGCTGTTTTTT.

The sample holds many counts of this clonotype. The rearrangement uses TRBV2 and TRBJ2-7; 10 bases match TRBD1. In germline, CDR1 is SNHLY, CDR2 FYNNEI. The length of the CDR3 is 14 residues. J lost 5 bases, V lost 6 bases, and 7 bases had no gene match. In DNA form, the CDR3 reads TGTGCCAGCAGAACCGGGACAGGGGACGACGAGCAGTACTTC. Protein: CASRTGTGDDEQYF.

The chain links TRBV7-9 to TRBJ2-7, with 8 bases identical to TRBD2. The V gene end was trimmed by 8 bases and the J gene end by 1 base; junction bases not matched to a gene: 16. The germline V gene has CDR1 SEHNR and CDR2 FQNEAQ (reference sequence). This CDR3 is 17 amino acids long. The CDR3 is CASSGRARSSGSYEQYF. The CDR3 DNA is TGTGCCAGCTCCGGGAGGGCCCGATCTTCGGGGTCCTACGAGCAGTACTTC.

The sample holds a few counts of this clonotype. The rearrangement links TRBV19 to TRBJ1-5; weak D call: TRBD1 (6 bases). V was shortened by 7 bases and J by 2 bases, with 12 bases between the two germline ends. The CDR3 is made up of 14 amino acids. Germline loops: CDR1 LNHDA, CDR2 SQIVND (reference sequence). CDR3 nucleotide sequence: TGTGCCAGTATCGGACAGATGGGCAATCAGCCCCAGCATTTT. Translated, it gives CASIGQMGNQPQHF.

There are a few counts of this clonotype. The chain couples TRBV30 to TRBJ1-1, with D possibly matching TRBD1 (5 bases). V was cut by 0 bases and J by 5 bases, with 13 bases left in between. CDR1 is GTSNPN, CDR2 SVGIG, per germline (reference sequence). The length of the CDR3 is 14 residues. The CDR3 spells CAWSVLSRQTEAFF. The CDR3 coding sequence is TGTGCCTGGAGTGTACTGTCTCGACAGACTGAAGCTTTCTTT.

V is TRBV7-8 and J is TRBJ2-7; 7 bases line up with TRBD2. V dropped 3 bases and J dropped 3; count of bases not matched to a gene: 8. CDR3 length equals 15 residues. Germline assignment: CDR1 SGHVS and CDR2 FQNEAQ. CDR3 sequence (DNA): TGTGCCAGCAGCTTCCCCCAGCGGGGCTTCTACGAGCAGTACTTC. This codes for CASSFPQRGFYEQYF.

The chain recombines TRBV19 with TRBJ2-7, with 9 bases matching TRBD2. From germline, CDR1 is LNHDA and CDR2 SQIVND (reference sequence). Germline trimming cut 1 base from V and 2 bases from J; bases unmatched to any gene: 3. There are 15 residues in the CDR3. CDR3 nucleotide sequence: TGTGCCAGTAGTATAGTGCGGGAGGGCCCCTACGAGCAGTACTTC. Translated, it gives CASSIVREGPYEQYF.

The chain links TRBV7-2 to TRBJ2-7, with 10 bases fitting TRBD1. Germline V gene sequence: CDR1 SGHTA, CDR2 FQGNSA. The length of the CDR3 is 14 residues. With V trimmed by 5 bases and J by 7 bases, 8 bases remained unmatched. The CDR3 sequence is CASSQRQGAYEQYF. As DNA, the CDR3 is TGTGCCAGCAGCCAGAGACAGGGGGCGTATGAGCAGTACTTC.

This clonotype was seen only a few times. The V gene is TRBV6-1, the J gene TRBJ2-2; 10 bases align to TRBD2. V gave up 8 bases and J gave up 4 bases; unmatched junction bases: 10. The CDR3 runs to 16 residues. Germline assignment: CDR1 MNHNS and CDR2 SASEGT. The CDR3 reads CASGTSGIPGTGELFF. The CDR3 DNA sequence: TGTGCCAGCGGCACTAGCGGGATTCCGGGCACCGGGGAGCTGTTTTTT.

This clonotype was picked up many times. The chain uses TRBV28 and TRBJ2-7, with D tentatively TRBD1 (6 bases). Germline CDR1 is MDHEN and CDR2 is SYDVKM. V lost 6 bases and J 5 bases, leaving 14 bases between the germline ends. The length of the CDR3 is 13 residues. The CDR3 region has the DNA TGTGCCAGCAGGAAGACAGGTATCGACGAGCAGTACTTC. Protein product: CASRKTGIDEQYF.